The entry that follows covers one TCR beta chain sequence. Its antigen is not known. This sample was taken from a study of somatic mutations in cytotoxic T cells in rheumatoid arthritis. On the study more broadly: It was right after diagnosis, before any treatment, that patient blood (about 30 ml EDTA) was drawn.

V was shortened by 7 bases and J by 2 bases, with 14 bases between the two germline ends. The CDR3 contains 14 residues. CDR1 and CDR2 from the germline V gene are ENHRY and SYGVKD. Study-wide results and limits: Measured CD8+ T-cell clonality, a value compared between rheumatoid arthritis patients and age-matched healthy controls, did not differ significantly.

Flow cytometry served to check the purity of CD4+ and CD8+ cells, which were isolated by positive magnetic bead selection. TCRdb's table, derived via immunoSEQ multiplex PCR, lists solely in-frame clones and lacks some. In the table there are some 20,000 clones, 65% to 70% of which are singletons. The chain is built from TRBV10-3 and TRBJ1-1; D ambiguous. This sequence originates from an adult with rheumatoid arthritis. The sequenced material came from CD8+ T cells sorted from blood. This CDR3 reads CAINPGGSNTEAFF. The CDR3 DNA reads TGTGCCATCAACCCCGGAGGGAGCAACACTGAAGCTTTCTTT.